This TCR beta chain was sequenced during a study of blood T cell repertoires in COVID-19 (dated by TCRdb to the early 2020s). Background on the whole study: The collaborator samples originated in the United States, Italy and Spain and spanned the acute and convalescent phases of COVID-19. The prospective study material was composed of cDNA or gDNA derived from T cells, B-cell-depleted T cells, or PBMCs. Subjects who had been exposed to COVID-19, were actively infected with it, or had recovered from it provided the deeply sampled blood TCRbeta repertoires that made up the dataset. The repertoires were released in a freely available public database meant as a resource for research on the immune response to SARS-CoV-2. The samples were drawn from the first 160 participants of the ongoing ImmuneRACE study and from over a thousand subjects provided by 6 global collaborators. Sample metadata almost always included a de-identified subject ID, COVID-19 status, age in years and sex. Where available, HLA class I and class II types were taken from metadata supplied by the sample provider and were not determined by assay-based typing. What the authors observed across the whole study: The quantity of clinical and demographic metadata differed by source and by participant and was supplied without curation.

Collaborating institutions collected whole blood in K2EDTA tubes following their own protocols. For TCRbeta analysis, collaborators shipped samples in one of three forms: frozen whole blood, isolated PBMCs, or DNA extracted from either of those sample types. From the cysteine up to the phenylalanine, the CDR3 has a length of 13 residues. Only the CDR3 part of the read is kept: 39 bases, read in frame from the first base. According to the germline V gene, CDR1 reads SGHNT and CDR2 reads YENEEA. At the junction V is shortened by 3 bases and J by 7 bases; bases outside the gene matches: 5. TCRbeta CDR3 regions were amplified from genomic DNA using the immunoSEQ Assay, a bias-controlled multiplex PCR. The authors' pipeline ran thus. Within the assay, amplification of reference gene primers was used to estimate how many nucleated cells each sample contained. To quantify the absolute abundance of each unique TCRbeta CDR3 rearrangement, sequence reads were collapsed and filtered. For each sample, productive Simpson clonality was calculated as the square root of Simpson's diversity index across productive rearrangements. The clones in this table, taken by TCRdb from immuneACCESS, are in-frame only. Not every clone is retained; where verified, under half of the shortfall comes from an unresolved V gene, and the cause of the rest is unknown. V, J and clone size are those of that table, while D and trimming were read from the DNA. The sample includes 260,000 or so clones, with nearly 90% observed a single time. The leading ten clones occupy 0.7% of the sample.

Worth noting for this clone: The antigen it binds to is not known. Base qualities are missing; no much larger clone stands one base away.

This clonotype was sampled from a human donor in a cohort sampled during active COVID-19. Material for sequencing was peripheral blood. This sequence uses TRBV11-3 and TRBJ2-7, with 8 bases in between that match TRBD1. For the CDR3, the sequence is CASSLVQGAEQYF. The sequence in DNA is TGTGCCAGCAGCTTGGTGCAGGGGGCGGAGCAGTACTTC.